The following is a TCR beta chain sequence with its context. This sample is part of a study of OX40 agonist ivuxolimab in advanced cancers. The germline V gene encodes CDR1 GTSNPN and CDR2 SVGIG (reference sequence). Between the trimmed V and J ends, which lost 7 bases and 3 bases, there was a span of 16 bases. The CDR3 contains 15 residues. Clones were read by immunoSEQ multiplex PCR, and TCRdb kept only the in-frame ones, dropping some. The table includes more than 65,000 clones, around 85% detected once. This material consisted of CD4+ or CD8+ T cells sorted from blood, taken in a trial of the OX40 agonist ivuxolimab. This receptor was taken from an adult with an advanced solid tumor such as melanoma, head and neck, liver or kidney cancer. The chain uses TRBV30 and TRBJ1-6; the D is unclear. The CDR3 nucleotides are TGTGCCTCCCCGACCGGAGCGAACTATAATTCACCCCTCCACTTT. This encodes CASPTGANYNSPLHF.